This passage covers 10 T cell receptor beta chains from one sample sequenced in a study of cytomegalovirus exposure and HLA in healthy donors. The PCR used 60 Vbeta and 13 Jbeta primers. The repertoire was sequenced with immunoSEQ multiplex PCR; TCRdb's copy has only in-frame clones and lacks some. The table has 130,000 to 150,000 clones, around four fifths seen once. Sequenced input: PBMCs. Receptors originate from a male donor in good health and CMV-seronegative.

The V gene is TRBV7-2, the J gene TRBJ2-1; D uncertain. V gave up 1 base and J gave up 3 bases, with 4 bases separating them. CDR3 length: 13 residues. Germline V gene lookup returns CDR1 SGHTA and CDR2 FQGNSA. The CDR3 sequence: CASSLDSYNEQFF. In nucleotides, the CDR3 is TGTGCCAGCAGCTTAGACAGCTACAATGAGCAGTTCTTC.

This rearrangement joins TRBV7-9 to TRBJ1-4; a weak D match, TRBD1 (5 bases). V shed 2 bases and J shed 8 bases, with 15 bases lying between them. In germline, CDR1 is SEHNR, CDR2 FQNEAQ (reference sequence). The CDR3 loop spans 15 amino acids. The CDR3 loop is CASSLSGGDREKLFF. The CDR3 coding sequence is TGTGCCAGCAGCTTATCGGGAGGGGATCGGGAAAAACTGTTTTTT.

The rearrangement links TRBV6-5 to TRBJ1-6; perhaps TRBD1 as D (6 bases). Trimming pared 5 bases from V and 11 bases from J, leaving 16 bases between. From germline, CDR1 is MNHEY and CDR2 SVGAGI. The CDR3 contains 14 residues. The CDR3: CASSGSGGLTPLHF. The CDR3 DNA reads TGTGCCAGCAGTGGGTCGGGGGGCCTCACACCCCTCCACTTT.

Concerning this clone: At one boundary the junction diverges from the germline segment, which might be a read error. The CDR3 coding sequence is TGTGCTAGCAGCCCCGGACAGTCTCCTTCCTACGAGCAGTACTTC. Residues: CASSPGQSPSYEQYF. The chain combines TRBV7-7 with TRBJ2-7, with D possibly being TRBD1 (6 bases). The CDR3 runs 15 residues. Germline assignment: CDR1 SSHAT and CDR2 FNYEAQ (reference sequence).

The chain carries TRBV7-8 and TRBJ2-5; D perhaps matches TRBD2 (6 bases). CDR3 size: 13 residues. Trimming pared 8 bases from V and 5 bases from J, leaving 15 bases between. CDR1 and CDR2 (germline): SGHVS, FQNEAQ. The CDR3 spells CASSAEGGETQYF. CDR3 DNA: TGTGCCAGCTCGGCCGAAGGAGGGGAGACCCAGTACTTC.

A few counts support this clone. The J gene is TRBJ2-2, the V gene TRBV11-3; TRBD2 agrees at 7 bases. Germline V gene lookup returns CDR1 SGHNT and CDR2 YENEEA. This CDR3 is built from 16 residues. Trimming cost V 4 bases and J 5 bases; bases outside gene matches: 10. DNA of the CDR3: TGTGCCAGCAGCTCCCGGTCAGCGGGGATGACCGGGGAGCTGTTTTTT. Translation gives CASSSRSAGMTGELFF.

The V gene is TRBV28, the J gene TRBJ1-2, with 9 nucleotides matching TRBD1. Germline lookup yields CDR1 MDHEN and CDR2 SYDVKM. The V segment lost 3 bases and the J segment 3 bases; nucleotides outside the gene matches: 5. The CDR3 has 15 residues. The CDR3 reads CASSFYRGPDYGYTF. The CDR3 DNA is TGTGCCAGCAGTTTCTACAGGGGGCCGGACTATGGCTACACCTTC.

The chain carries TRBV20-1 and TRBJ1-4; D unclear. Germline V gene sequence: CDR1 DFQATT, CDR2 SNEGSKA (reference sequence). CDR3 length equals 11 residues. V dropped 3 bases and J dropped 7 bases, with 6 bases sitting between them. CDR3 protein: CSASGSEKLFF. The CDR3 nucleotides are TGCAGTGCTAGTGGTAGTGAAAAACTGTTTTTT.

The CDR3 nucleotides read TGTGCTAGTGGTTTTCTTACAGGGCCTAGCTCTGGGGCCAACGTCCTGACTTTC. It encodes CASGFLTGPSSGANVLTF. V gene TRBV12-5 combines with J gene TRBJ2-6; D perhaps matches TRBD1 (6 bases). V lost 3 bases to trimming and J lost 0 bases, with 15 bases between them. The length of the CDR3 is 18 residues. Per the germline V gene, CDR1 is LGHNT and CDR2 is FRNRAP.

The chain couples TRBV4-1 to TRBJ1-1; TRBD1 matches 8 bases. Germline CDR1 reads MGHRA; CDR2 reads YSYEKL. V was pared by 1 base and J by 5 bases, with 6 bases of the junction left unmatched. The CDR3 is 15 amino acids. CDR3 amino acids: CASSQGQGAWTEAFF. The CDR3, as DNA: TGCGCCAGCAGCCAAGGTCAGGGGGCTTGGACTGAAGCTTTCTTT.